The 30 T cell receptor beta chains listed next were all sequenced from one sample in a study of T cell responses to AZD1222 COVID-19 vaccine. Here immunoSEQ multiplex PCR was the method, and the copy in TCRdb shows in-frame clones only, minus some. The data hold 120,000 or so clones, with 70% to 90% observed a single time. Sequencing was performed on peripheral blood, taken on day 0 of AZD1222 vaccination. The receptors originated from an adult in good health.

The chain joins TRBV6-2 or TRBV6-3 to TRBJ2-5, with a weak D call TRBD2 (5 bases). Trimming left V 6 bases short and J 2 bases short, with 19 bases between. Germline V gives CDR1 MNHEY, CDR2 SVGEGT. CDR3 length: 16 residues. CDR3 in DNA: TGTGCCAGCAGCCCCCCTCGAGGGAGCAGGCAAGAGACCCAGTACTTC. Protein sequence: CASSPPRGSRQETQYF.

V and J are TRBV19 and TRBJ2-1; 10 positions agree with TRBD2. This CDR3 has 16 amino acids. From germline, CDR1 is LNHDA and CDR2 SQIVND (reference sequence). The V and J ends lost 1 base and 4 bases, in that order; junction bases with no gene match: 4. In nucleotides, the CDR3 is TGTGCCAGTAGTATAGTGTCTAGCGGGGGTTACAATGAGCAGTTCTTC. The encoded protein is CASSIVSSGGYNEQFF.

V usage is TRBV27 and J usage is TRBJ2-5; perhaps TRBD2 as D (5 bases). Germline V lookup: CDR1 MNHEY, CDR2 SMNVEV (reference sequence). CDR3 length equals 15 residues. V was cut by 3 bases and J by 1 base, with 12 bases left in between. CDR3 sequence reads: CASSFTRSVQETQYF. In nucleotides, the CDR3 is TGTGCCAGCAGTTTTACTAGATCGGTCCAAGAGACCCAGTACTTC.

This clone was observed a single time. The CDR3 nucleotides are TGTGCCAGCAATTGGGACAGAATGAACACTGAAGCTTTCTTT. This gives the protein CASNWDRMNTEAFF. V usage is TRBV6-5 and J usage is TRBJ1-1; 7 bases agree with TRBD1. The junction had 5 bases not matched to a gene; V was cut back by 7 bases and J by 0 bases. Germline V gene data show CDR1 as MNHEY and CDR2 as SVGAGI. The CDR3 has 14 amino acids.

The chain uses TRBV2 and TRBJ2-1; D not certain. Trimming stripped 0 bases from V and 0 bases from J, with 6 bases between. Germline CDR1 reads SNHLY; CDR2 reads FYNNEI. The CDR3 is 15 residues long. CDR3 amino acids: CASSEATSSYNEQFF. The CDR3 nucleotides read TGTGCCAGCAGTGAAGCGACGAGCTCCTACAATGAGCAGTTCTTC.

This chain connects TRBV28 to TRBJ2-5; D may be TRBD2 (6 bases). With 8 bases removed from V and 4 bases from J, the gap between germline ends came to 26 bases. The germline V gene encodes CDR1 MDHEN and CDR2 SYDVKM. The CDR3 covers 17 residues. In nucleotides, the CDR3 is TGTGCCAGCGCGAAGGGTCTGCAAAGGAGGGTCGGAGAGACCCAGTACTTC. Its translation: CASAKGLQRRVGETQYF.

The chain employs TRBV19 and TRBJ1-2; D gene uncertain. In germline, CDR1 is LNHDA, CDR2 SQIVND (reference sequence). The CDR3 consists of 13 residues. V lost 5 bases, J lost 3 bases, and 10 bases lay in between. Here the CDR3 reads CASSEGQYYGYTF. CDR3 DNA sequence: TGTGCCAGTAGTGAGGGTCAGTACTATGGCTACACCTTC.

This chain uses TRBV6-5 with TRBJ1-1, with 10 bases matching TRBD1. The CDR3 is made up of 15 amino acids. V lost 6 bases and J lost 3; bases outside the gene matches: 7. The germline CDR1 and CDR2 sequences are MNHEY and SVGAGI. CDR3 amino acids: CASRALTGGDTEAFF. The CDR3 DNA reads TGTGCCAGCAGGGCCCTGACAGGGGGCGACACTGAAGCTTTCTTT.

This clone was seen once. The chain recombines TRBV7-9 with TRBJ2-7; TRBD1 matches 7 bases. There are 13 residues in the CDR3. J was trimmed by 3 bases and V by 10 bases; bases with no gene match: 9. Germline V CDR1 and CDR2: SEHNR, FQNEAQ (reference sequence). The CDR3 reads CATQLQGVYEQYF. CDR3 nucleotides: TGTGCCACTCAACTCCAGGGGGTCTACGAGCAGTACTTC.

This clone occurred a few times. The V call is TRBV2, the J call TRBJ1-4; D is undetermined. CDR3 length: 11 amino acids. Germline CDR1 and CDR2: SNHLY and FYNNEI. Trimming cost V 4 bases and J 8 bases, with 5 bases left between them. The CDR3 sequence: CASSVEEKLFF. As DNA, the CDR3 is TGTGCCAGCAGTGTGGAGGAAAAACTGTTTTTT.

The chain has TRBV28 and TRBJ1-1; TRBD1 might be the D (5 bases). The CDR3 contains 17 residues. V was pared by 4 bases and J by 1 base, with 19 bases between. From germline, CDR1 is MDHEN and CDR2 SYDVKM. The CDR3 reads CASSWGGEGERNTEAFF. The CDR3 DNA follows: TGTGCCAGCAGTTGGGGAGGGGAAGGGGAGAGGAACACTGAAGCTTTCTTT. The variable domain in full, with the rest retrieved from reference TRBV28 and TRBJ1-1, is DVKVTQSSRYLVKRTGEKVFLECVQDMDHENMFWYRQDPGLGLRLIYFSYDVKMKEKGDIPEGYSVSREKKERFSLILESASTNQTSMYLCASSWGGEGERNTEAFFGQGTRLTVV.

This clone showed up just once. This sequence joins TRBV6-5 and TRBJ1-2; D is uncertain. Trimming removed 8 bases at V and 5 bases at J, with 18 bases between. This CDR3 is built from 14 residues. Germline V gene lookup returns CDR1 MNHEY and CDR2 SVGAGI. The CDR3 coding sequence is TGTGCCAGCTCACCGGCCGATCCATTATATGGCTACACCTTC. It codes for CASSPADPLYGYTF.

This rearrangement joins TRBV21-1 to TRBJ2-7. TRBV21-1 is described as a pseudogene. This CDR3 comprises 15 residues. The CDR3 DNA sequence: TGTGCCAGCAGCAAAGCGCCGAGGGGTAACCACGAGCAGTACTTC. Its translation is CASSKAPRGNHEQYF.

The genes are TRBV9 and TRBJ1-4; D not resolved. Germline values: CDR1 SGDLS, CDR2 YYNGEE. This CDR3 has 16 amino acids. V lost 0 bases and J 0 bases, leaving 9 bases between the germline ends. CDR3 bases: TGTGCCAGCAGCGTAGAGATTCCGGCAACTAATGAAAAACTGTTTTTT. Translation: CASSVEIPATNEKLFF.

The CDR3: CASSPTENSPLHF. DNA of the CDR3: TGTGCCAGCAGCCCCACGGAAAATTCACCCCTCCACTTT. The chain joins TRBV9 to TRBJ1-6, with D unclear. The CDR3 consists of 13 residues. Germline V lookup: CDR1 SGDLS, CDR2 YYNGEE. Trimming left V 4 bases short and J 7 bases short, with 9 bases between.

This chain joins TRBV10-3 and TRBJ2-1; D perhaps matches TRBD1 (5 bases). The V end was cut by 3 bases, the J end by 8 bases, with 20 bases between. Germline CDR1 and CDR2: ENHRY and SYGVKD. The CDR3 has 16 amino acids. CDR3 sequence (DNA): TGTGCCATCAGTGATCCTGGGGCAGGGAATCTCGATGAGCAGTTCTTC. This sequence encodes CAISDPGAGNLDEQFF.

The chain combines TRBV7-3 with TRBJ2-3, with 11 positions matching TRBD1. V was clipped by 2 bases and J by 4 bases; unmatched bases: 5. This CDR3 is built from 16 residues. Germline-derived CDR1 and CDR2 are SGHTA and FQGTGA. The CDR3 DNA is TGTGCCAGCAGCTTACGGCCGGGACAGGGGGCAGATACGCAGTATTTT. Its translation: CASSLRPGQGADTQYF.

The chain couples TRBV27 to TRBJ1-1, with 8 bases lining up with TRBD1. Germline lookup yields CDR1 MNHEY and CDR2 SMNVEV (reference sequence). This CDR3 comprises 13 residues. V shed 9 bases, J shed 7 bases, and the junction held 10 bases outside the gene matches. The CDR3 bases are TGTGCCAGTTCCGCAGGGGGCGGGGGTGAAGCTTTCTTT. Translating gives CASSAGGGGEAFF.

The CDR3 DNA sequence: TGTGCCAGCAGCCAGGACAGAAGCATTCAGTACTTC. Amino acids: CASSQDRSIQYF. The genes are TRBV11-2 and TRBJ2-4; the D gene is possibly TRBD1 (6 bases). CDR1 is SGHAT and CDR2 is FQNNGV in the germline V gene. The ends were cut back, 5 bases at V and 9 bases at J, with 11 bases in the middle. This CDR3 is built from 12 residues.

The rearrangement uses TRBV11-3 and TRBJ1-1; 9 bases map to TRBD1. The germline V gene has CDR1 SGHNT and CDR2 YENEEA. CDR3 length: 13 residues. J lost 11 bases, V lost 7 bases, and 11 bases had no gene match. This CDR3 is CASTVTGGMVAFF. The CDR3 DNA reads TGTGCCAGCACCGTGACAGGGGGAATGGTGGCTTTCTTT.

This clone was observed once. The chain combines TRBV6-5 with TRBJ1-2; D might be TRBD1 (5 bases). Germline CDR1 is MNHEY and CDR2 is SVGAGI. This CDR3 contains 13 residues. Trimming left V 6 bases short and J 3 bases short, with 11 bases between. The CDR3 is CASSRVRDYGYTF. The DNA for the CDR3 is TGTGCCAGCAGCAGGGTACGGGACTATGGCTACACCTTC.

The V call is TRBV9, the J call TRBJ2-7; 10 bases fit TRBD1. With V trimmed by 0 bases and J by 4 bases, 7 bases remained unmatched. CDR3 length: 16 amino acids. Germline CDR1 SGDLS, CDR2 YYNGEE. CDR3 region: CASSVGSGQGDYEQYF. Here the CDR3 DNA reads TGTGCCAGCAGCGTAGGGTCCGGACAGGGGGATTACGAGCAGTACTTC. Using reference TRBV9 and TRBJ2-7 for the parts outside the CDR3, the full variable domain is DSGVTQTPKHLITATGQRVTLRCSPRSGDLSVYWYQQSLDQGLQFLIQYYNGEERAKGNILERFSAQQFPDLHSELNLSSLELGDSALYFCASSVGSGQGDYEQYFGPGTRLTVT.

The chain has TRBV6-1 and TRBJ2-4; perhaps TRBD2 as D (5 bases). CDR3 length equals 13 residues. V lost 3 bases and J 8 bases, leaving 11 bases between the germline ends. Germline CDR1 reads MNHNS; CDR2 reads SASEGT. CDR3 DNA sequence: TGTGCCAGCAGTGAGCTAGCAAAGTACATTCAGTACTTC. The encoded protein is CASSELAKYIQYF.

The chain combines TRBV7-6 with TRBJ1-3, with a possible D match to TRBD1 (5 bases). V was cut by 1 base and J by 4 bases, with 23 bases left in between. Germline loops: CDR1 SGHVS, CDR2 FNYEAQ. The CDR3 loop spans 19 amino acids. CDR3 DNA sequence: TGTGCCAGCAGCTTAGAGGGGCCCCCTCCAGACGCAACAGGAAACACCATATATTTT. Translation: CASSLEGPPPDATGNTIYF.

V usage is TRBV5-5 and J usage is TRBJ2-1; perhaps TRBD1 as D (6 bases). Trimming pared 6 bases from V and 2 bases from J, leaving 9 bases between. Germline V gives CDR1 SGHKS, CDR2 YYEKEE (reference sequence). The CDR3 is made up of 13 amino acids. The CDR3 here is CASIGQTYNEQFF. For the CDR3, the DNA is TGTGCCAGCATTGGACAGACCTACAATGAGCAGTTCTTC.

This clone has just one count. The V gene is TRBV3-1 (or the pseudogene TRBV3-2), the J gene TRBJ1-5, with D possibly TRBD1 on 5 matching bases. This CDR3 is 15 amino acids long. Germline V gene sequence: CDR1 LGHDT, CDR2 YNNKEL (reference sequence). Trimming pared 0 bases from V and 3 bases from J, leaving 9 bases between. The CDR3 here is CASSQEPGDNQPQHF. CDR3 nucleotides: TGTGCCAGCAGCCAAGAACCGGGGGACAATCAGCCCCAGCATTTT.

The CDR3 loop reads CASSLDRVGTEAFF. The CDR3 DNA sequence: TGTGCCAGCAGCTTAGACAGGGTCGGCACTGAAGCTTTCTTT. The chain employs TRBV11-2 and TRBJ1-1, with D possibly TRBD1 on 5 matching bases. Germline CDR1 reads SGHAT; CDR2 reads FQNNGV. CDR3 length: 14 residues. Trimming took off 0 bases at V and 4 bases at J, with 9 bases between the two ends.

V is TRBV6-8 and J is TRBJ2-7; 13 nucleotides match TRBD2. V lost 0 bases to trimming and J lost 4 bases; unmatched junction nucleotides: 12. The length of the CDR3 is 19 residues. Germline V CDR1 and CDR2: MNHGY, SAAAGT. Here the CDR3 reads CASSYSIGLAGAKVYEQYF. The CDR3 nucleotides read TGTGCCAGCAGTTACTCGATTGGACTAGCGGGGGCAAAGGTTTACGAGCAGTACTTC.

In its sample, this clone was seen once. This chain joins TRBV27 and TRBJ2-7; D gene ambiguous. Germline V gene lookup returns CDR1 MNHEY and CDR2 SMNVEV (reference sequence). Trimming stripped 4 bases from V and 0 bases from J, with 10 bases between. This CDR3 contains 14 residues. The CDR3 loop reads CASSWARSSYEQYF. As DNA, the CDR3 is TGTGCCAGCAGTTGGGCTAGGAGCTCCTACGAGCAGTACTTC.

In this sample, this clone turned up once. DNA for the CDR3: TGTGCCAGTAGTATCCCCACAGGGAGGTTGATTTGCAATCAGCCCCAGCATTTT. Protein: CASSIPTGRLICNQPQHF. The chain combines TRBV19 with TRBJ1-5; a weak D match, TRBD1 (6 bases). The germline V and J ends were trimmed by 3 bases and 2 bases, with 20 bases remaining between them. The germline V gene has CDR1 LNHDA and CDR2 SQIVND (reference sequence). This CDR3 contains 18 residues.